A selection of T cell receptor beta chains follows, all from one sample in a study of T cell responses to AZD1222 COVID-19 vaccine. TCRdb's copy holds only in-frame clones and misses some; the assay was immunoSEQ multiplex PCR. The sample records about 100,000 clones, over 90% being singletons. Material: peripheral blood, obtained on day 0 of AZD1222 vaccination. The receptors were gathered from an adult in good health. Both conserved end residues are part of each CDR3. D genes are given only for firm matches. Clone size is stated in some rows and not others, as once, few, many or a class when expanded.

length: 15; V: TRBV6-1; size: once; D: -; J: TRBJ1-2; DNA: TGTGCCAGCAGTGAAGGAGTCCCTTATCCACATGGCTACACCTTC; CDR3: CASSEGVPYPHGYTF
length: 11; V: TRBV10-2; size: -; D: -; J: TRBJ2-1; DNA: TGCGCCAGCAGTGAGTCACGGATGCAGTTCTTC; CDR3: CASSESRMQFF
length: 16; V: TRBV11-1; size: few; D: TRBD2; J: TRBJ2-6; DNA: TGTGCCAGCAGCCTAGCGGGATTTTCTGGGGCCAACGTCCTGACTTTC; CDR3: CASSLAGFSGANVLTF
length: 15; V: TRBV10-3; size: -; D: TRBD1; J: TRBJ1-1; DNA: TGTGCCATCAGTGGAAGGGACAGGGGCCTCACTGAAGCTTTCTTT; CDR3: CAISGRDRGLTEAFF
length: 15; V: TRBV9; size: -; D: TRBD2; J: TRBJ2-3; DNA: TGTGCCAGCAGCCCCCGGACTAGCGGGACAGATACGCAGTATTTT; CDR3: CASSPRTSGTDTQYF
length: 15; V: TRBV3-1/TRBV3-2; size: -; D: TRBD2; J: TRBJ2-7; DNA: TGTGCCAGCAGCCAAGGGGGGACTAGCGACGGCGAGCAGTACTTC; CDR3: CASSQGGTSDGEQYF
length: 14; V: TRBV25-1; size: -; D: -; J: TRBJ2-7; DNA: TGTGCCAGCAGACGGACGGGGCTCTCCTACGAGCAGTACTTC; CDR3: CASRRTGLSYEQYF
length: 12; V: TRBV29-1; size: -; D: -; J: TRBJ2-7; DNA: TGCAGCGTTGGCAGACAAGGGCCCGAGCAGTACTTC; CDR3: CSVGRQGPEQYF
length: 15; V: TRBV5-6; size: -; D: -; J: TRBJ1-1; DNA: TGTGCCAGCAGCTTATTGTTTGCGGGGGGCCCTGAAGCTTTCTTT; CDR3: CASSLLFAGGPEAFF
length: 14; V: TRBV6-2/TRBV6-3; size: -; D: -; J: TRBJ1-6; DNA: TGTGCCAGCAGTTACCAGAACCGTCGTTCACCCCTCCACTTT; CDR3: CASSYQNRRSPLHF
length: 12; V: TRBV9; size: -; D: -; J: TRBJ1-5; DNA: TGTGCCAGCAGTGATGGGGGGGAGCCCCAGCATTTT; CDR3: CASSDGGEPQHF
length: 15; V: TRBV18; size: -; D: -; J: TRBJ2-7; DNA: TGTGCCAGCTCACCCCTAGGCAGGGAGTCCTACGAGCAGTACTTC; CDR3: CASSPLGRESYEQYF
length: 21; V: TRBV24-1; size: -; D: -; J: TRBJ1-5; DNA: TGTGCCACCAGTGATTTGCAAGGGCAGGGGACGGTAAACTATAGCAATCAGCCCCAGCATTTT; CDR3: CATSDLQGQGTVNYSNQPQHF
length: 12; V: TRBV7-9; size: -; D: -; J: TRBJ1-2; DNA: TGTGCCTTTGGGGGGCACAACTATGGTTACACCTTC; CDR3: CAFGGHNYGYTF
length: 15; V: TRBV21-1; size: -; D: -; J: TRBJ2-5; DNA: TGTGCCAGCACTGGCGGGAGTTCCTTTGGCGAGACCCAGTACTTC; CDR3: CASTGGSSFGETQYF
length: 14; V: TRBV7-9; size: -; D: -; J: TRBJ2-7; DNA: TGTGCCAGCAGCTTAGGCCAGGGAGGCTACGAGCAGTACTTC; CDR3: CASSLGQGGYEQYF
length: 16; V: TRBV14; size: -; D: -; J: TRBJ2-5; DNA: TGTGCCAGCAGCCAAGGGTTCGCAGGGGCAGGAGAGACCCAGTACTTC; CDR3: CASSQGFAGAGETQYF
length: 11; V: TRBV30; size: -; D: -; J: TRBJ2-1; DNA: TGTGCCTGGAGTGTACAGGGCCGGTGGTTCTTC; CDR3: CAWSVQGRWFF
length: 16; V: TRBV15; size: -; D: -; J: TRBJ2-7; DNA: TGTGCCACCAGCAGAGAACCGGCTAACAACCCGTACGAGCAGTACTTC; CDR3: CATSREPANNPYEQYF
length: 12; V: TRBV7-9; size: -; D: -; J: TRBJ1-1; DNA: TGTGCCAGCAGCCCCCCGGGGTTTGAAGCTTTCTTT; CDR3: CASSPPGFEAFF
length: 14; V: TRBV7-9; size: -; D: -; J: TRBJ1-1; DNA: TGTGCCAGCAGCCCAGATTACGGGGGCACTGAAGCTTTCTTT; CDR3: CASSPDYGGTEAFF
length: 13; V: TRBV9; size: -; D: -; J: TRBJ2-3; DNA: TGTGCCAGCAGCCTAGAAGCCGTGAATACGCAGTATTTT; CDR3: CASSLEAVNTQYF
length: 11; V: TRBV28; size: -; D: -; J: TRBJ1-2; DNA: TGTGCCAGCAGTAGTGAGAATGGCTACACCTTC; CDR3: CASSSENGYTF
length: 12; V: TRBV2; size: -; D: -; J: TRBJ2-5; DNA: TGTGCCAGCAGTGAAGCGGGGTTCACCCAGTACTTC; CDR3: CASSEAGFTQYF
length: 16; V: TRBV2; size: -; D: -; J: TRBJ1-4; DNA: TGTGCCAGCAGTCGAGGGGCCCGGGGACTAGATGAAAAACTGTTTTTT; CDR3: CASSRGARGLDEKLFF
length: 15; V: TRBV6-5; size: -; D: -; J: TRBJ2-1; DNA: TGTGCCAGCAGCGCCCTAGCGAGACTCTACAATGAGCAGTTCTTC; CDR3: CASSALARLYNEQFF
length: 13; V: TRBV5-4; size: -; D: -; J: TRBJ1-2; DNA: TGTGCCAGCAGCTTGGGCAGGGGCTCTGGCTACACCTTC; CDR3: CASSLGRGSGYTF
length: 14; V: TRBV7-9; size: -; D: -; J: TRBJ2-1; DNA: TGTGCCAGCACCCAATCGGGCCTCTACAATGAGCAGTTCTTC; CDR3: CASTQSGLYNEQFF
length: 12; V: TRBV6-5; size: -; D: -; J: TRBJ2-7; DNA: TGTGCCAGCAGTTTTAACTCCTACGAGCAGTACTTC; CDR3: CASSFNSYEQYF
length: 13; V: TRBV25-1; size: -; D: -; J: TRBJ1-6; DNA: TGTGCCAGCAGACGGGGATATTCTTCACCCCTCCACTTT; CDR3: CASRRGYSSPLHF
length: 15; V: TRBV19; size: -; D: -; J: TRBJ2-2; DNA: TGTGCCAGTAGTATACCCGGGAGGAACACCGGGGAGCTGTTTTTT; CDR3: CASSIPGRNTGELFF
length: 13; V: TRBV6-5; size: -; D: -; J: TRBJ1-5; DNA: TGTGCCAGCGCCAGGGGCCGGAATCAGCCCCAGCATTTT; CDR3: CASARGRNQPQHF
length: 12; V: TRBV7-2; size: few; D: -; J: TRBJ2-7; DNA: TGTGCCAGCAGCTTACAGCGGTACGAGCAGTACTTC; CDR3: CASSLQRYEQYF
length: 16; V: TRBV5-1; size: -; D: TRBD2; J: TRBJ2-5; DNA: TGCGCCAGCGGACCCAACCCTGGGACTAGCATGGAGACCCAGTACTTC; CDR3: CASGPNPGTSMETQYF
length: 16; V: TRBV6-4; size: -; D: TRBD2; J: TRBJ2-1; DNA: TGTGCCAGCAGTGACTCGGCGGGAGAGGCCTACAATGAGCAGTTCTTC; CDR3: CASSDSAGEAYNEQFF
length: 13; V: TRBV9; size: -; D: -; J: TRBJ2-1; DNA: TGTGCCAGCAGTTCCAACTTCTACAATGAGCAGTTCTTC; CDR3: CASSSNFYNEQFF
length: 13; V: TRBV5-4; size: -; D: -; J: TRBJ2-7; DNA: TGTGCCAGCAGCTTTACCGGGAACAACGAGCAGTACTTC; CDR3: CASSFTGNNEQYF
length: 14; V: TRBV5-1; size: -; D: -; J: TRBJ1-1; DNA: TGCGCCAGCAGCAAACAGGACAAGAACACTGAAGCTTTCTTT; CDR3: CASSKQDKNTEAFF
length: 15; V: TRBV21-1; size: -; D: -; J: TRBJ2-7; DNA: TGTGCCAGCAGCAAATACGTATTACCGACGTACGAGCAGTACTTC; CDR3: CASSKYVLPTYEQYF
length: 12; V: TRBV24-1; size: -; D: -; J: TRBJ2-7; DNA: TGTGCCACCTCCGCGACGGGAAACGAGCAGTACTTC; CDR3: CATSATGNEQYF
length: 15; V: TRBV11-2; size: -; D: -; J: TRBJ2-2; DNA: TGTGCCAGCAGCTTAGGAGCCGAGGACACCGGGGAGCTGTTTTTT; CDR3: CASSLGAEDTGELFF
length: 16; V: TRBV7-7; size: -; D: TRBD1; J: TRBJ1-5; DNA: TGTGCTAGCAGCTTAGCGGAAGGGGGCGAAGGTCAGCCCCAGCATTTT; CDR3: CASSLAEGGEGQPQHF
length: 15; V: TRBV18; size: -; D: -; J: TRBJ1-1; DNA: TGTGCCAGCTCACCACCCCAAATATTGAACACTGAAGCTTTCTTT; CDR3: CASSPPQILNTEAFF
length: 13; V: TRBV11-2; size: -; D: -; J: TRBJ2-7; DNA: TGTGCCAGCAGCTTAGACAGGATTTACGAGCAGTACTTC; CDR3: CASSLDRIYEQYF
length: 13; V: TRBV3-1/TRBV3-2; size: -; D: TRBD1; J: TRBJ1-2; DNA: TGTGCCAGCAGCCAAGAACAGGGGGAGGTCTCCACCTTC; CDR3: CASSQEQGEVSTF
length: 15; V: TRBV7-2; size: once; D: TRBD1; J: TRBJ1-5; DNA: TGTGCCAGCAGCCCGGGACAGGTCGAAGGTCAGCCCCAGCATTTT; CDR3: CASSPGQVEGQPQHF
length: 14; V: TRBV27; size: -; D: TRBD1; J: TRBJ1-1; DNA: TGTGCCAGAATACAGGGGCTTATGAACACTGAAGCTTTCTTT; CDR3: CARIQGLMNTEAFF
length: 17; V: TRBV10-1; size: -; D: -; J: TRBJ2-3; DNA: TGCGCCAGCAGTGAGTCTCAGATGGGGATCTTCACAGATACGCAGTATTTT; CDR3: CASSESQMGIFTDTQYF
length: 15; V: TRBV7-2; size: few; D: -; J: TRBJ1-1; DNA: TGTGCCAGCAGCCGCTCCAGGGCGGAGGACACTGAAGCTTTCTTT; CDR3: CASSRSRAEDTEAFF
length: 15; V: TRBV10-2; size: -; D: -; J: TRBJ2-7; DNA: TGCGCCAGCAGTGATCCCAACGGAGCCTACGAGGGGCAGTACTTC; CDR3: CASSDPNGAYEGQYF